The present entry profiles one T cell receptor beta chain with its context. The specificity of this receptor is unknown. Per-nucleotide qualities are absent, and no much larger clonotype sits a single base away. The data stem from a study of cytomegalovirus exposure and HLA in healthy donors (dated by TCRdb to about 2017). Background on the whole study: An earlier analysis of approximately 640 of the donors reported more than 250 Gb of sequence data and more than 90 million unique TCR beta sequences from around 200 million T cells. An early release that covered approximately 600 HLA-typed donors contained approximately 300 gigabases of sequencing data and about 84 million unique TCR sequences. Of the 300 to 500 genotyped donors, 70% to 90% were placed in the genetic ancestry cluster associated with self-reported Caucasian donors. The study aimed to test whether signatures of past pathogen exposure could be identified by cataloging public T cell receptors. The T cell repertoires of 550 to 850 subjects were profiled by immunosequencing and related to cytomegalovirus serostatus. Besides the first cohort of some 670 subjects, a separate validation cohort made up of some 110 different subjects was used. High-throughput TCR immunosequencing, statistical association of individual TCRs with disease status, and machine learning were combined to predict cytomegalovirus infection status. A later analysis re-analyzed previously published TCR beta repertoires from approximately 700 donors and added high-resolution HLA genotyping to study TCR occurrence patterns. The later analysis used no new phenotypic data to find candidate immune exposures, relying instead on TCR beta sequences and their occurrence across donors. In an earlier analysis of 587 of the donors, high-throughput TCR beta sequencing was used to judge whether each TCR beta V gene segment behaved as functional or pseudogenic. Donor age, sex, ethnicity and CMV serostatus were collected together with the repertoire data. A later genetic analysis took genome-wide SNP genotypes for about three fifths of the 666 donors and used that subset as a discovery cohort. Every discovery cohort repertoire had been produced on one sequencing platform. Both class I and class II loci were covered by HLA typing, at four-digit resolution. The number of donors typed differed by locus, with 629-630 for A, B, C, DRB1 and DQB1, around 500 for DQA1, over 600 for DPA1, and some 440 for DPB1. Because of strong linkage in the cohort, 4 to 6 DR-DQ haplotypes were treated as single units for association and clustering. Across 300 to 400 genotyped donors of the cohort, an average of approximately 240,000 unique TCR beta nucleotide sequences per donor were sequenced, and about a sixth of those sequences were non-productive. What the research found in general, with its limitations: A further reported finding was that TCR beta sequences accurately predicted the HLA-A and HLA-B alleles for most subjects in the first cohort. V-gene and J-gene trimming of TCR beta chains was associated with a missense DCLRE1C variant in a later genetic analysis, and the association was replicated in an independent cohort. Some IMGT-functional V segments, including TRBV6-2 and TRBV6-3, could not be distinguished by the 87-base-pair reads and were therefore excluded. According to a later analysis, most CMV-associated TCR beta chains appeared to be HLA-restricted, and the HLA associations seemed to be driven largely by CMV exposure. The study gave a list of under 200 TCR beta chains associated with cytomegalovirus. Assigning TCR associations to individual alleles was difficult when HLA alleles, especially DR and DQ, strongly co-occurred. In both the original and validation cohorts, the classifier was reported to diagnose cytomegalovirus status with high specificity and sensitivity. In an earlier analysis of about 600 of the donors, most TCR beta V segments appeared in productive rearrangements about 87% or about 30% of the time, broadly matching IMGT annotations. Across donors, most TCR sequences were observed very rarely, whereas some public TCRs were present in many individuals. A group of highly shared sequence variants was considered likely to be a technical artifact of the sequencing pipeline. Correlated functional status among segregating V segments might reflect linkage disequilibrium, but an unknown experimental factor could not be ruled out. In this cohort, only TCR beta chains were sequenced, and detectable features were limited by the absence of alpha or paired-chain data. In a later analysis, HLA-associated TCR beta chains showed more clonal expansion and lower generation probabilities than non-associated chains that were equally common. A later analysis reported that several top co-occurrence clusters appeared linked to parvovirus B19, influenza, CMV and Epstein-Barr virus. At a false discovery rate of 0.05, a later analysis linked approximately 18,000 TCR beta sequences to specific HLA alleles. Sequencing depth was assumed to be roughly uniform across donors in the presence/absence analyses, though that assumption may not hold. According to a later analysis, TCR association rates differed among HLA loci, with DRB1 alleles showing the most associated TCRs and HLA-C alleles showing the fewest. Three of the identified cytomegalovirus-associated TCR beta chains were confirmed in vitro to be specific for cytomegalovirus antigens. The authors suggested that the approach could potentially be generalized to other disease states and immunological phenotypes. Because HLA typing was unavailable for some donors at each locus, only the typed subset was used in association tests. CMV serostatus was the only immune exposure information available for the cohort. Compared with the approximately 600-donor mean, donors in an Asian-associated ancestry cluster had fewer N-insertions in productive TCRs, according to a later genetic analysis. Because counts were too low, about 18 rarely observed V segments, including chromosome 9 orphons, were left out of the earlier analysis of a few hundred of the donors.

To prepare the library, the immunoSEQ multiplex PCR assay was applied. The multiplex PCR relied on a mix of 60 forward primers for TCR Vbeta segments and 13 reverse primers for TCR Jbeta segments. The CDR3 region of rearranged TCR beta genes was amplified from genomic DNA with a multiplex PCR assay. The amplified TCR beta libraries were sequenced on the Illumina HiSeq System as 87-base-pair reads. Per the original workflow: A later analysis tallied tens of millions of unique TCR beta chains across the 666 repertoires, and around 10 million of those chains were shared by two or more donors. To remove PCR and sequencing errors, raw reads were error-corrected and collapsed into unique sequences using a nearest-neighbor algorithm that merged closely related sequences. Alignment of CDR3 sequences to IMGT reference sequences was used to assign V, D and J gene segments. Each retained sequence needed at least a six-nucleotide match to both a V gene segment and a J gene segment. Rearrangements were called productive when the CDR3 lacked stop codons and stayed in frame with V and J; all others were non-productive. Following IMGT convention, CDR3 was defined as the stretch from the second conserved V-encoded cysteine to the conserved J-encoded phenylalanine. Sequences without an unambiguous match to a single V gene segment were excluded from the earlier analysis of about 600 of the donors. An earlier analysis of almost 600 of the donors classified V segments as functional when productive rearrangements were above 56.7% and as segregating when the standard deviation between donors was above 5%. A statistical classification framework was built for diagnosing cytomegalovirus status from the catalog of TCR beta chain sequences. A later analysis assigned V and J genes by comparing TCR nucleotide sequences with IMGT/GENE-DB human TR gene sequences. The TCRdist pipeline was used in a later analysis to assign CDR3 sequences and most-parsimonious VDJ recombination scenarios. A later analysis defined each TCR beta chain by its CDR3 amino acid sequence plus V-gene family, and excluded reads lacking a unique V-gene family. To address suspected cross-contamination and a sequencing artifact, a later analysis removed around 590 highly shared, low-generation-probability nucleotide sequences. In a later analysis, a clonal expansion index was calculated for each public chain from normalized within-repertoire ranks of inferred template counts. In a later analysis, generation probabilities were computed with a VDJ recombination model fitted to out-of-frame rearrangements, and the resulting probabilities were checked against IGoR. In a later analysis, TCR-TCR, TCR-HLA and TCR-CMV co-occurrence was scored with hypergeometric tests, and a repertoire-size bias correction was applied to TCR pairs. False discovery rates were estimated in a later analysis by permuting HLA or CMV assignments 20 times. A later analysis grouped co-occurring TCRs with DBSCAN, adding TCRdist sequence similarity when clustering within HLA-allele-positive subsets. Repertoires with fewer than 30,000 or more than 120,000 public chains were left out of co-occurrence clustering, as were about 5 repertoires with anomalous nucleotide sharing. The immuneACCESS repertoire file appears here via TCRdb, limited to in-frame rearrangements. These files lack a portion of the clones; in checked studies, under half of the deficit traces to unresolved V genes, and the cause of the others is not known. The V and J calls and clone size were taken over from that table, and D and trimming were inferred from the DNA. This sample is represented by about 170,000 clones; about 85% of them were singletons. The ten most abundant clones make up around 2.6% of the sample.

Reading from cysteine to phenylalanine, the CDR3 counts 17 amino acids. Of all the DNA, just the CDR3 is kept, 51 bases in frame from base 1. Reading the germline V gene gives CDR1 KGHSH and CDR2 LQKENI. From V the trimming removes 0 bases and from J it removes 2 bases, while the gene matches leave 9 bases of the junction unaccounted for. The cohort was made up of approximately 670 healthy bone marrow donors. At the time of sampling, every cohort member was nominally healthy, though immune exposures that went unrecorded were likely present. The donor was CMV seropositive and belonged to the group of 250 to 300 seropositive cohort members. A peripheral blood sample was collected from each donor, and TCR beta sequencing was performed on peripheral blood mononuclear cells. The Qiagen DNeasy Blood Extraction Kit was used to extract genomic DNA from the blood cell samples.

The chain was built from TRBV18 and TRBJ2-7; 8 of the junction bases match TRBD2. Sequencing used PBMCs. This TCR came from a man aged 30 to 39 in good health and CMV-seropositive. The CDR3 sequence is CASSPPSSGPTAYEQYF. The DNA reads TGTGCCAGCTCACCACCTTCTAGCGGGCCTACTGCCTACGAGCAGTACTTC.